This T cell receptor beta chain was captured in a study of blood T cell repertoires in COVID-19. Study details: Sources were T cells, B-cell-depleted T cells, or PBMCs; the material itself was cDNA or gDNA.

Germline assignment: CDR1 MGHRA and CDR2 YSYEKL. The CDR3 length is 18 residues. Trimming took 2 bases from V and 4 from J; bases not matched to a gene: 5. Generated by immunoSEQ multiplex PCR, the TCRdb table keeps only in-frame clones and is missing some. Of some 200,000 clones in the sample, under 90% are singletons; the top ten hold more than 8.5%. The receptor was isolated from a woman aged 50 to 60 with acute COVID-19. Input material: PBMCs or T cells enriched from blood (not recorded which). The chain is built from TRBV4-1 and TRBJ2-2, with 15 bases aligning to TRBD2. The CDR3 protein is CASSQKRTSGGVTGELFF. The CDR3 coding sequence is TGCGCCAGCAGCCAAAAACGGACTAGCGGGGGGGTCACCGGGGAGCTGTTTTTT.